The clone carrying this T cell receptor (beta chain) has ten or more counts. The data were obtained in a study of early T cells in non-severe SARS-CoV-2 infection. TCRdb processed the 5' RACE reads anew with MiXCR; each CDR3 protein has one entry. The profile shows about 69,000 distinct CDR3 sequences, roughly an eighth of them singletons. This CDR3 is 15 amino acids long. Looked up from germline, CDR1 is DFQATT and CDR2 is SNEGSKA (reference sequence). V shed 3 bases and J 4 bases; nucleotides not matched to a gene: 9. The rearrangement links TRBV20-1 to TRBJ2-7; 10 positions match TRBD2. Sequenced material: whole blood. This receptor was taken from an adult who was a healthcare worker with PCR-confirmed SARS-CoV-2 infection or an uninfected control (not recorded which). The CDR3 here is CSASTSGAGWYEQYF. The CDR3 DNA reads TGCAGTGCTAGTACTAGCGGGGCAGGGTGGTACGAGCAGTACTTC.